Sequencing of this TCR beta chain was carried out in a study of cytomegalovirus exposure and HLA in healthy donors. Both 60 Vbeta primers and 13 Jbeta primers went into the PCR. Sequencing was performed with immunoSEQ multiplex PCR; in TCRdb, only in-frame clones are kept and a portion is missing. The sample consists of 65,000 to 85,000 clones, about four fifths of them appearing once. The V and J ends lost 7 bases and 2 bases respectively, with 13 bases between them. This CDR3 has 14 residues. Germline CDR1 MNHEY, CDR2 SVGAGI. Sequenced material: PBMCs. The chain combines TRBV6-5 with TRBJ2-3; D uncertain. The TCR originated in a woman between 45 and 65 years old in good health and CMV-seronegative. CDR3 amino acids: CASTSGSNTDTQYF. The DNA for the CDR3 is TGTGCCAGCACCTCGGGTTCTAACACAGATACGCAGTATTTT.